This T cell receptor (beta chain) comes out of a study of blood T cell repertoires in COVID-19. Turning to the study itself: Samples representing acute and convalescent COVID-19 were sourced from the United States, Italy and Spain.

Original processing methods: Reference gene primer amplification yielded estimated nucleated cell counts. Clones were read by immunoSEQ multiplex PCR, and TCRdb kept only the in-frame ones, dropping some. V, J and clone size are those of that table, while D and trimming were read from the DNA. The repertoire holds just over 300,000 clones, with about nine tenths as singletons. Cohort 3 donors were reported recovered after two negative PCRs, clearance, or symptom resolution. CDR1 and CDR2 from the germline V gene are MNHEY and SMNVEV (reference sequence). This CDR3 region has 14 residues. V was trimmed by 5 bases and J by 3 bases, leaving 14 bases between them.

The sample comprised PBMCs or T cells enriched from blood (not recorded which). The chain couples TRBV27 to TRBJ2-7, with D perhaps matching TRBD1 (6 bases). This sequence was found in a woman between 18 and 30 years old who had recovered from COVID-19. For the CDR3, the DNA is TGTGCCAGCAGTCGCAACAGGGAAAGCTACGAGCAGTACTTC. It encodes CASSRNRESYEQYF.